This T cell receptor (beta chain) emerged from a study of T cells after yellow fever vaccination. One entry per CDR3 protein, called by TCRdb with MiXCR from the 5' RACE reads. The sample shows 100,000 to 150,000 distinct CDR3 sequences, about 7.2% of them seen only once. This CDR3 is 11 amino acids long. Germline lookup yields CDR1 LNHDA and CDR2 SQIVND (reference sequence). V was cut by 5 bases and J by 4 bases, with 6 bases left in between. The TCR was taken from a man aged 18 to 30 who received the YFV17D yellow fever vaccine. Sequences were derived from CD4+ T cells sorted from PBMCs, sampled more than 35 days after the first yellow fever vaccination. The chain couples TRBV19 to TRBJ2-7; D is uncertain. The CDR3 spells CASSGRYEQYF. The CDR3 DNA reads as TGTGCCAGTAGTGGCAGGTACGAGCAGTACTTC.